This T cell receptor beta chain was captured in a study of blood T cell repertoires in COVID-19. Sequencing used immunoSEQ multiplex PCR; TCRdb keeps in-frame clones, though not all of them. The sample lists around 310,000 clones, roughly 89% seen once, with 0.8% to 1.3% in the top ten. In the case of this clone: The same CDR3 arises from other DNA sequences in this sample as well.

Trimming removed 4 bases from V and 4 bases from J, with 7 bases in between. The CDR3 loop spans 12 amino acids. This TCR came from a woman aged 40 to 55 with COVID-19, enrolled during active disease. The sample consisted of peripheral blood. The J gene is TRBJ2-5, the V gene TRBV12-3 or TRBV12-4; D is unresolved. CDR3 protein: CASSSRVETQYF. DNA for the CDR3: TGTGCCAGCAGTTCTCGCGTAGAGACCCAGTACTTC.